In its sample, the clone carrying this TCR beta chain was seen once. Antigen specificity is unknown. The assay was immunoSEQ multiplex PCR, and TCRdb's table has in-frame clones only and misses some. Seen here are 70,000 to 80,000 clones, over 90% observed once, and the top ten hold over 5%. The data were taken from a study of OX40 agonist ivuxolimab in advanced cancers. Study in general: Ivuxolimab, an antibody that agonizes OX40 (CD134), was administered to the patients. Across the patients, intravenous ivuxolimab was delivered every 2 weeks at 0.01 to 10 mg/kg. Patients enrolled in dose escalation were diagnosed with hepatocellular carcinoma, melanoma, renal cell or head and neck cancer.

This CDR3 has 15 amino acids. V was cut by 5 bases and J by 8 bases, with 21 bases left in between. Germline assignment: CDR1 MNHEY and CDR2 SMNVEV (reference sequence). Points from the study as a whole: Dosing at 0.1 to 3.0 mg/kg was accompanied by clonal expansion of CD4+ and CD8+ blood T cells by week 6.

This TCR came from an adult with an advanced solid tumor such as melanoma, head and neck, liver or kidney cancer. This chain links TRBV27 with TRBJ1-1; perhaps TRBD1 as D (6 bases). The input for sequencing was CD4+ or CD8+ T cells sorted from blood, taken in a trial of the OX40 agonist ivuxolimab. CDR3 in amino acids: CASSLTARGPWEAFF. DNA of the CDR3: TGTGCCAGCAGTCTAACAGCACGGGGGCCCTGGGAAGCTTTCTTT.